These T cell receptor beta chains were read from a single sample in a study of shared clonotypes between healthy human individuals. The repertoire was sequenced with immunoSEQ multiplex PCR; TCRdb's copy has only in-frame clones and lacks some. The sample records about 690,000 clones, 80% to 95% being singletons. Sequenced material: memory CD8+ T cells from PBMCs. Receptor source: a man aged 18 to 29 in good health. Some clones in this sample may be carry-over from other donors' samples. Each CDR3 is given with its conserved first and last residue. The D gene is left open where the match is weak. Clone size is not always given. Where it is, it says once, few, many or a class for expanded clones.

d_call	cdr3_length	clone_size	v_call	j_call	cdr3_nt	cdr3_aa
.	14	.	TRBV27	TRBJ1-5	TGTGCCAGCAGTTTATTCCCGGTAAGAGAGCCCCAGCATTTT	CASSLFPVREPQHF
TRBD1	16	.	TRBV28	TRBJ2-7	TGTGCCATTCAGACCGGGACAGGGGGCGCGAGCTACGAGCAGTACTTC	CAIQTGTGGASYEQYF
.	16	.	TRBV19	TRBJ2-7	TGTGCCAGTAGTATAAGCGGTCAGGGACCTCCTTACGAGCAGTACTTC	CASSISGQGPPYEQYF
TRBD2	15	.	TRBV7-9	TRBJ2-7	TGTGCCAGCAGCTTAGGGCTAGCGGTCCCCTACGAGCAGTACTTC	CASSLGLAVPYEQYF
.	11	.	TRBV11-2	TRBJ2-1	TGTGCCAGCAGCATTCTCTGGGGGCAGTTCTTC	CASSILWGQFF
TRBD1	15	few	TRBV27	TRBJ1-2	TGTGCCAGCAGTTTAACGACAGGGGACGGGGCTGGCTACACCTTC	CASSLTTGDGAGYTF
TRBD2	15	.	TRBV6-6	TRBJ2-3	TGTGCCAGTACTGTAATAGCGGGAGTCGTAGATACGCAGTATTTT	CASTVIAGVVDTQYF
TRBD1	15	.	TRBV9	TRBJ1-2	TGTGCCAGCAGCCCCAGACAGGGGGGGTTCTATGGCTACACCTTC	CASSPRQGGFYGYTF
.	15	few	TRBV7-9	TRBJ2-1	TGTGCCAGCAGCTCGGAGCGGGCCACCTACAATGAGCAGTTCTTC	CASSSERATYNEQFF
.	14	.	TRBV11-2	TRBJ1-1	TGTGCCAGCACTGGGGGCAGACGGACGGCTGAAGCTTTCTTT	CASTGGRRTAEAFF
.	18	.	TRBV7-8	TRBJ1-5	TGTGCCAGCAGCTTAGGTGCTGGGGTGGGTTATAGCAATCAGCCCCAGCATTTT	CASSLGAGVGYSNQPQHF
.	15	.	TRBV19	TRBJ2-3	TGTGCCAGTAGTCCGGAGGGCGCTAGCACAGATACGCAGTATTTT	CASSPEGASTDTQYF
.	12	.	TRBV7-8	TRBJ2-7	TGTGCCAGCAGCGGCCTTGTTTTCGAGCAGTACTTC	CASSGLVFEQYF
.	17	.	TRBV28	TRBJ1-3	TGTGCCGTCGAGGCACCGAAGGAGGGGTCCTCTGGAAACACCATATATTTT	CAVEAPKEGSSGNTIYF
TRBD1	15	.	TRBV28	TRBJ1-2	TGTGCCAGCAGTTTTTCGAGACAGGGGTGGCGTGGCTACACCTTC	CASSFSRQGWRGYTF
.	13	.	TRBV10-3	TRBJ2-7	TGTGCCATCAGTGAGGGGTGGGAAAACGAGCAGTACTTC	CAISEGWENEQYF
.	14	.	TRBV28	TRBJ2-7	TGTGCCAGCAGGTCGGTGGGGGATACCTACGAGCAGTACTTC	CASRSVGDTYEQYF